This paragraph reports one T cell receptor (beta chain). It lacks a known antigen. No quality values exist for individual bases; no much larger clone is one base distant. The donors were included in the validation cohort of approximately 130 subjects, a group kept apart from the roughly 690-subject first cohort. The data originate from a study of cytomegalovirus exposure and HLA in healthy donors (dated by TCRdb to about 2017). For context, the study as a whole: According to a later analysis, the roughly 120 validation repertoires were produced on the same platform as the approximately 600 repertoires of the first cohort. The study aimed to test whether signatures of past pathogen exposure could be identified by cataloging public T cell receptors. To predict cytomegalovirus infection status, the study combined high-throughput TCR immunosequencing, statistical association of individual TCRs with disease status, and machine learning. In addition to the first cohort of around 670 subjects, a separate validation cohort of 120 different subjects was used. Paper-wide results and their limitations: The authors suggested that the approach could potentially be extended to other disease states and immunological phenotypes. A later analysis lacked HLA typing for the validation cohort, so it scored co-occurrence in that cohort across all 120 or so repertoires. Most TCR sequences were observed very rarely across donors, whereas some public TCRs were present in many individuals. In both the original and validation cohorts, the classifier was reported to diagnose cytomegalovirus status with high specificity and sensitivity. In a later analysis, TCRs clustered in the first cohort were found to also tend to co-occur in the approximately 120 validation repertoires, with 90% to 95% of cluster scores above 0. A few of the identified cytomegalovirus-associated TCR beta chains were confirmed in vitro to be specific for cytomegalovirus antigens. In the study, around 150 TCR beta chains were listed as associated with cytomegalovirus.

The library was made by the immunoSEQ multiplex PCR assay. The study's own analysis went as follows. A statistical classification framework was built to diagnose cytomegalovirus status from the catalog of TCR beta chain sequences. The table was pulled from immuneACCESS by TCRdb, which kept in-frame rearrangements only. Such tables lose some clones; where checked, under half of the loss comes from unresolved V genes, and the rest has no known cause. V, J and clone size reflect that table, while D and trimming were determined from the DNA. For this sample the table gives under 350,000 clones, of which 65% to 90% were detected only once. The ten largest clonotypes hold around 1% of the sample. V and J are trimmed by 5 bases and 4 bases, and the gene matches miss 11 bases of the junction. The CDR3, cysteine through phenylalanine, is 16 amino acids long. Left in the record is the CDR3 DNA by itself, 48 bases read in frame from the first base. The germline V gene specifies MGHRA as CDR1 and YSYEKL as CDR2.

The sequence was obtained from a woman under 30 in good health and CMV-seronegative. Rearrangement joined TRBV4-1 to TRBJ1-2; 9 of the junction bases match TRBD1. Sequenced input: PBMCs. The sequenced DNA: TGCGCCAGCAGCGCCCAATACAGGGGGCGTCGCTATGGCTACACCTTC. It is translated as CASSAQYRGRRYGYTF.